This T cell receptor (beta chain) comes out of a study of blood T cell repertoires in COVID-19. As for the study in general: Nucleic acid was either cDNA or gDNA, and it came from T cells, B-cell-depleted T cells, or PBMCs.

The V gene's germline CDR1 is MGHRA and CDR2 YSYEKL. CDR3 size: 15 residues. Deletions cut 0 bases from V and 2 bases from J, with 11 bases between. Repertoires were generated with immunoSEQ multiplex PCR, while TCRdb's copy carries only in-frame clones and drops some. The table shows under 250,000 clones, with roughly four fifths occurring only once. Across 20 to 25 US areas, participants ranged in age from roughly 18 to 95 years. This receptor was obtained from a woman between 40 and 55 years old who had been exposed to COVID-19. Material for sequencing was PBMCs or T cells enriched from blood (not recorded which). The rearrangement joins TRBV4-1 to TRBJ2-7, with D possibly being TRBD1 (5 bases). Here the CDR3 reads CASSQEGRVTYEQYF. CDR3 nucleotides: TGCGCCAGCAGCCAAGAGGGCAGGGTCACCTACGAGCAGTACTTC.